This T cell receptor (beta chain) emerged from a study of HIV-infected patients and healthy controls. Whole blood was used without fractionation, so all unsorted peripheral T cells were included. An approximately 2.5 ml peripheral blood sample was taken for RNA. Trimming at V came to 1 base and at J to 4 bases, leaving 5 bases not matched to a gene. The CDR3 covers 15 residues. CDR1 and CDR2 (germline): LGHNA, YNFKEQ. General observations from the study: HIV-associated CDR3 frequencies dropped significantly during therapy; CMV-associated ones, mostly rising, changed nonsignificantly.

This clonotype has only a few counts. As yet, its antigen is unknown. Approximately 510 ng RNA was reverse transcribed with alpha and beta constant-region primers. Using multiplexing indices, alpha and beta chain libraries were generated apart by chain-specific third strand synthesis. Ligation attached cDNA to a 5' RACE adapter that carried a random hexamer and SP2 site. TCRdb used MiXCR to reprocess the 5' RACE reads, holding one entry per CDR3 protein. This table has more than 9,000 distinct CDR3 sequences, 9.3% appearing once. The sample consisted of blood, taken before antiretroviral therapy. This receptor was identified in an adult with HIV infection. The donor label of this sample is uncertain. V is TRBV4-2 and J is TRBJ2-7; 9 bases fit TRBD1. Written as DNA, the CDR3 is TGTGCCAGCAGCCAAGGCGACAGGGGGAGATACGAGCAGTACTTC. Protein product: CASSQGDRGRYEQYF.